Listed below are T cell receptor beta chains from one sample, sequenced in a study of identical twins. Via MiXCR, TCRdb re-called the 5' RACE reads, giving one row per CDR3 protein. The table has about 500,000 distinct CDR3 sequences, roughly an eighth seen once. The same specimen was also included in a second study, on yellow fever vaccine responses in identical twins.

Sequencing was carried out using CD4+ T cells sorted from blood. The origin of the receptors is a woman between 18 and 30 years old in good health. Each CDR3 is given with its conserved first and last residue. Each record gives: clone size, V gene, J gene, D gene, CDR3 length, CDR3 protein, CDR3 DNA. A D gene is named only where the DNA matches it firmly. Clone size is given for some rows only: seen once, a few or many times, or a class if the clone is expanded.

.	TRBV29-1	TRBJ2-2	.	14	CSGQDDANTGELFF	TGCAGCGGTCAGGACGACGCGAACACCGGGGAGCTGTTTTTT
many	TRBV11-2	TRBJ2-7	.	17	CASSLVQGTLLPTEQYF	TGTGCCAGCAGCTTAGTCCAGGGAACTCTGCTACCAACCGAGCAGTACTTC
many	TRBV5-1	TRBJ1-1	.	14	CASSTQVRDTEAFF	TGCGCCAGCAGCACACAGGTGAGGGACACTGAAGCTTTCTTT
many	TRBV29-1	TRBJ2-6	.	14	CSVETSSGANVLTF	TGCAGCGTTGAAACTAGCTCTGGGGCCAACGTCCTGACTTTC
few	TRBV3-1	TRBJ1-1	.	12	CASGRGGTEAFF	TGTGCCAGTGGGAGGGGGGGGACTGAAGCTTTCTTT
once	TRBV11-3	TRBJ2-7	TRBD2	16	CASSLLLAGTSYEQYF	TGTGCCAGCAGCTTACTCCTAGCGGGAACTTCCTACGAGCAGTACTTC
few	TRBV20-1	TRBJ1-5	.	13	CSAREQGSQPQHF	TGCAGTGCTAGGGAACAGGGCTCTCAGCCCCAGCATTTT
few	TRBV29-1	TRBJ2-3	TRBD2	16	CSVELLAGTSTDTQYF	TGCAGCGTTGAACTCCTAGCGGGGACTAGCACAGATACGCAGTATTTT
many	TRBV20-1	TRBJ1-2	.	10	CSAWTPGYTF	TGCAGTGCTTGGACACCTGGCTACACCTTC
.	TRBV7-2	TRBJ2-7	TRBD1	13	CASSRDSSLGQYF	TGTGCCAGCAGCCGGGACAGTTCCTTGGGGCAGTACTTC
many	TRBV3-1	TRBJ1-2	.	16	CASSSASDRANYGYTF	TGTGCCAGCAGCTCGGCCTCGGACCGAGCTAACTATGGCTACACCTTC
.	TRBV29-1	TRBJ2-7	TRBD1	13	CSVVQTGLREQYF	TGCAGCGTTGTACAGACAGGGTTGCGCGAGCAGTACTTC
.	TRBV24-1	TRBJ2-1	TRBD2	17	CATSDYGRLAGLEEQFF	TGTGCCACCAGTGATTATGGAAGACTAGCGGGGTTAGAGGAGCAGTTCTTC
many	TRBV28	TRBJ1-5	TRBD1	14	CASGGGQGYQPQHF	TGTGCCAGCGGGGGGGGACAGGGGTATCAGCCCCAGCATTTT
.	TRBV20-1	TRBJ2-3	.	10	CSAVTDTQYF	TGCAGTGCCGTGACAGATACGCAGTATTTT
few	TRBV7-2	TRBJ2-1	.	13	CASSLGNYNEQFF	TGTGCCAGCAGCTTAGGCAACTACAATGAGCAGTTCTTC
many	TRBV29-1	TRBJ2-3	.	13	CSVDGVGTDTQYF	TGCAGCGTTGACGGGGTTGGCACAGATACGCAGTATTTT
many	TRBV7-2	TRBJ2-1	TRBD2	14	CASSTTTSGFPPLF	TGTGCCAGCAGCACCACGACTAGCGGGTTCCCCCCCCTCTTC
few	TRBV4-1	TRBJ2-7	TRBD1	16	CASSQGIGTGDGEQYF	TGCGCCAGCAGCCAAGGGATTGGGACAGGGGATGGAGAGCAGTACTTC
many	TRBV15	TRBJ2-1	.	15	CATSRDGVRTEGQFF	TGTGCCACCAGCAGAGATGGGGTCAGGACAGAAGGGCAGTTCTTC
few	TRBV28	TRBJ2-2	TRBD2	19	CASTPQGGLDPFKDGELFF	TGTGCCAGCACCCCTCAAGGGGGACTAGACCCATTCAAGGACGGGGAGCTGTTTTTT
few	TRBV2	TRBJ2-1	.	15	CASSDGFSSYNEQFF	TGTGCCAGCAGTGATGGATTCAGCTCCTACAATGAGCAGTTCTTC